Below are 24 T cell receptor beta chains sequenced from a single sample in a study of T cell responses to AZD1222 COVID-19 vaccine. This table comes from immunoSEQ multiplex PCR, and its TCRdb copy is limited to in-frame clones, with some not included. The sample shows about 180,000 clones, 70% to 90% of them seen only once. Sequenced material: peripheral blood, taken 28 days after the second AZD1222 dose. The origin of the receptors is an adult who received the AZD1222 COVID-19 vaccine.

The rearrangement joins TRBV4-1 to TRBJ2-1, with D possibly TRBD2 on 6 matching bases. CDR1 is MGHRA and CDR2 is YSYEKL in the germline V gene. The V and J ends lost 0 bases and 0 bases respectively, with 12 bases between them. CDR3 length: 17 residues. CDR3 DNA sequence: TGCGCCAGCAGCCAAGATGGGACGGGGGACTCCTACAATGAGCAGTTCTTC. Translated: CASSQDGTGDSYNEQFF.

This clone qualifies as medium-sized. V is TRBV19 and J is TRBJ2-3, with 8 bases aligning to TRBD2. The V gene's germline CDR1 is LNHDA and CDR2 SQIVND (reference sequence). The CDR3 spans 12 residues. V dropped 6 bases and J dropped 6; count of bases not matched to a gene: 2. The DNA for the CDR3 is TGTGCCAGTAGCGGGGGGGCCGATACGCAGTATTTT. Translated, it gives CASSGGADTQYF.

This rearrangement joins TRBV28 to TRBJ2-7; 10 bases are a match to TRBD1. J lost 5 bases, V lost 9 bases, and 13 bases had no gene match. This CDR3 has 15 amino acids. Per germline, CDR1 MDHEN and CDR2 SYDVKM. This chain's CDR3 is CASYSGTGVVHEQYF. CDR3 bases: TGTGCCAGTTACTCCGGGACAGGGGTAGTACACGAGCAGTACTTC.

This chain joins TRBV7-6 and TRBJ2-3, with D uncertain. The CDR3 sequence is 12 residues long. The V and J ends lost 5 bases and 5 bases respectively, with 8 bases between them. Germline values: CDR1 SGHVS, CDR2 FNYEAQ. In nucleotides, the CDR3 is TGTGCCAGCAGCCCGGCCGGAGATACGCAGTATTTT. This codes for CASSPAGDTQYF. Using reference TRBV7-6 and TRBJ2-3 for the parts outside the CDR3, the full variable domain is GAGVSQSPRYKVTKRGQDVALRCDPISGHVSLYWYRQALGQGPEFLTYFNYEAQQDKSGLPNDRFSAERPEGSISTLTIQRTEQRDSAMYRCASSPAGDTQYFGPGTRLTVL.

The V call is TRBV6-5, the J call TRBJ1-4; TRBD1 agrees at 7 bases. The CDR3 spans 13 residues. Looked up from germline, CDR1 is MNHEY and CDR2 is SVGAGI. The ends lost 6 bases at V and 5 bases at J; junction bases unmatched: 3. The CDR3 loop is CASSRGSNEKLFF. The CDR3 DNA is TGTGCCAGCAGCAGGGGGTCCAATGAAAAACTGTTTTTT.

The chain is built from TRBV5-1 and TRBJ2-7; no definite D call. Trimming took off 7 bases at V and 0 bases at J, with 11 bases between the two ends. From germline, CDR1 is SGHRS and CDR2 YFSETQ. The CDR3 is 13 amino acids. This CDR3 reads CASAGGSSYEQYF. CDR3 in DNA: TGCGCCAGCGCCGGTGGGTCCTCCTACGAGCAGTACTTC. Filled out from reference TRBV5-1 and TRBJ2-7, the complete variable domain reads KAGVTQTPRYLIKTRGQQVTLSCSPISGHRSVSWYQQTPGQGLQFLFEYFSETQRNKGNFPGRFSGRQFSNSRSEMNVSTLELGDSALYLCASAGGSSYEQYFGPGTRLTVT.

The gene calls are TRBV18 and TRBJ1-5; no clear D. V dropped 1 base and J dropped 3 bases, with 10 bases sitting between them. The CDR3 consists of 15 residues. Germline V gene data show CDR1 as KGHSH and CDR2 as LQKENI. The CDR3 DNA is TGTGCCAGCTCACCACGGTCAGGCAACAATCAGCCCCAGCATTTT. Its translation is CASSPRSGNNQPQHF.

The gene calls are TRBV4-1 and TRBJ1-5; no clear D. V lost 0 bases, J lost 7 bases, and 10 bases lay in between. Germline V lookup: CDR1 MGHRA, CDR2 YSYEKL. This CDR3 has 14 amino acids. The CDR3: CASSQDKGGQPQHF. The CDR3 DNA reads TGCGCCAGCAGCCAAGATAAGGGAGGGCAGCCCCAGCATTTT.

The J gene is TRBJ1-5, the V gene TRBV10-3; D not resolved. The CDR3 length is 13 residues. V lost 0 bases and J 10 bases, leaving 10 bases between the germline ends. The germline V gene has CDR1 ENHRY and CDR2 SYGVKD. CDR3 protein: CAISESEGKPQHF. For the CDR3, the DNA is TGTGCCATCAGTGAGTCAGAGGGAAAACCCCAGCATTTT.

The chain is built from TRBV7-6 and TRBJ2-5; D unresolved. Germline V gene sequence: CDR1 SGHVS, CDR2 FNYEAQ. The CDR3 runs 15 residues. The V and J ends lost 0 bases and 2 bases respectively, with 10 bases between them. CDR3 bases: TGTGCCAGCAGCTTAGCGCAGGTAGATCAAGAGACCCAGTACTTC. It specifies CASSLAQVDQETQYF.

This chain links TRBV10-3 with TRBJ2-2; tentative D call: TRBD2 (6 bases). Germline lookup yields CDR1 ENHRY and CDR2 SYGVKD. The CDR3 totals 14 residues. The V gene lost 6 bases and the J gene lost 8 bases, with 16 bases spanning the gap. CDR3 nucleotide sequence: TGTGCCATCAGGGGGACTTTTGTGTCTGGGGAGCTGTTTTTT. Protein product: CAIRGTFVSGELFF.

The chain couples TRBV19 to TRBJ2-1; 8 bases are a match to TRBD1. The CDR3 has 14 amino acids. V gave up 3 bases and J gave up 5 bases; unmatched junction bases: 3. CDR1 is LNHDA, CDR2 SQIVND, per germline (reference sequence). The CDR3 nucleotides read TGTGCCAGTAGTATCCTGGACAGGGACAATGAGCAGTTCTTC. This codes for CASSILDRDNEQFF.

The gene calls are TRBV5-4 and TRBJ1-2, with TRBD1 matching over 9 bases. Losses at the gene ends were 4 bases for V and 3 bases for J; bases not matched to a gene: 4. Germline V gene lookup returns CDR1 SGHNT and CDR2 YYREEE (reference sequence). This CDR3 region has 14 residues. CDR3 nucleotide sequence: TGTGCCAGCAGCCATGGGGACAGGGACTATGGCTACACCTTC. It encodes CASSHGDRDYGYTF.

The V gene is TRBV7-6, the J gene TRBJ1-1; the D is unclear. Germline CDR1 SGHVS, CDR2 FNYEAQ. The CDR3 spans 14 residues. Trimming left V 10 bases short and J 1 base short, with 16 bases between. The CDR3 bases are TGTGCCATGGGGAGGTATACAGAGAACACTGAAGCTTTCTTT. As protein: CAMGRYTENTEAFF.

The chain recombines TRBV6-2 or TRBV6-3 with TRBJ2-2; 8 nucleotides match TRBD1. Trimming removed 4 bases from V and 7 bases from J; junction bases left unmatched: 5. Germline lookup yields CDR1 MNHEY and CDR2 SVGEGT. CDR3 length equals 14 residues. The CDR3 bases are TGTGCCAGCAGTTTAAGACAGGGGTTCGGGGAGCTGTTTTTT. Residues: CASSLRQGFGELFF.

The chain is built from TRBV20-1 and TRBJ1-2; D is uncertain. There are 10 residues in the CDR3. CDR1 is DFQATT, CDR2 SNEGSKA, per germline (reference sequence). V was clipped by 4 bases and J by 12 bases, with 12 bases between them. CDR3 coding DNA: TGCAGTGCTAACAGACCGGGCAACACCTTC. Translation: CSANRPGNTF.

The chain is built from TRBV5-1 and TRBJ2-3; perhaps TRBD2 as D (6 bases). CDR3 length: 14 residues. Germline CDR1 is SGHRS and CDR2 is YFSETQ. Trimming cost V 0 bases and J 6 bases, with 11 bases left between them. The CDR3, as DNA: TGCGCCAGCAGCTTGGTTGGGGGAGGTGATACGCAGTATTTT. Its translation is CASSLVGGGDTQYF.

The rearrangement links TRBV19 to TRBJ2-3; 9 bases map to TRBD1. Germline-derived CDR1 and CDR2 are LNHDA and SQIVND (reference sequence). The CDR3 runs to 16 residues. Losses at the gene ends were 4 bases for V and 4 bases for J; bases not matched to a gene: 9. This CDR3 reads CASSSTGQGGADTQYF. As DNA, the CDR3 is TGTGCCAGTAGTAGCACGGGACAGGGAGGTGCAGATACGCAGTATTTT. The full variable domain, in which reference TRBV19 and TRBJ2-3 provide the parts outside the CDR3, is DGGITQSPKYLFRKEGQNVTLSCEQNLNHDAMYWYRQDPGQGLRLIYYSQIVNDFQKGDIAEGYSVSREKKESFPLTVTSAQKNPTAFYLCASSSTGQGGADTQYFGPGTRLTVL.

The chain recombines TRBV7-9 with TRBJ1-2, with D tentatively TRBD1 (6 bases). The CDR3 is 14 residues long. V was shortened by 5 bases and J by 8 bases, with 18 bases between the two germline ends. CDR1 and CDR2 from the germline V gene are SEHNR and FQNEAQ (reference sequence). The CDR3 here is CASSKTQGLDGYTF. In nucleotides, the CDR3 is TGTGCCAGCAGCAAGACTCAGGGGCTAGACGGCTACACCTTC.

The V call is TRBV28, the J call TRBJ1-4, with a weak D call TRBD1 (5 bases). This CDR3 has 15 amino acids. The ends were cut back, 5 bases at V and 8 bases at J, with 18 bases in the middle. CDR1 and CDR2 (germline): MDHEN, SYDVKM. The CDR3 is CASSIGTGTPEKLFF. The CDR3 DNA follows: TGTGCCAGCAGTATCGGGACGGGCACCCCCGAAAAACTGTTTTTT.

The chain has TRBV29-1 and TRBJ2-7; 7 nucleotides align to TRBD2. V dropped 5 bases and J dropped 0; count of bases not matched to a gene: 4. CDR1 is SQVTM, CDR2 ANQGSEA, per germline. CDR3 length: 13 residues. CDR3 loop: CSVQRGLSYEQYF. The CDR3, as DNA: TGCAGCGTTCAGCGGGGCCTCTCCTACGAGCAGTACTTC.

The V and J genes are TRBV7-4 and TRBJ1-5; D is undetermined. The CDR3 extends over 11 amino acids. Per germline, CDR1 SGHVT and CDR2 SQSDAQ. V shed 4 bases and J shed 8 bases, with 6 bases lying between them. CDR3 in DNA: TGTGCCAGCAGCTCTGGGGAGCCCCAGCATTTT. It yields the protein CASSSGEPQHF.

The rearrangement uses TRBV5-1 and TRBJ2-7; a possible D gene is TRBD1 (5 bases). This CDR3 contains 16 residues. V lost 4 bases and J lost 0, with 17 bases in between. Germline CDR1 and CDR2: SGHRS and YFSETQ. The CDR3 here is CASSRSLQASSYEQYF. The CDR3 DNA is TGCGCCAGCAGCCGAAGCCTACAGGCAAGCTCCTACGAGCAGTACTTC.

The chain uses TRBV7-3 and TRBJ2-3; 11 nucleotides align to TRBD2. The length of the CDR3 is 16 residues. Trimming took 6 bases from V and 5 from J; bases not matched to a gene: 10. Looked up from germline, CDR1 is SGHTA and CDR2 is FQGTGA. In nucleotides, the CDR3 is TGTGCCAGCAGTCGAGCGGCTAGCGGGGGGTTAGATACGCAGTATTTT. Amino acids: CASSRAASGGLDTQYF.